What follows are 12 T cell receptor beta chains derived from one specimen sequenced in a study of shared clonotypes between healthy human individuals. Produced via immunoSEQ multiplex PCR; TCRdb's table is partial and in-frame only. The top ten hold about 17% of the sample, which has about 330,000 clones, roughly 84% seen once. Sequencing was performed on memory CD8+ T cells sorted from blood. Subset reported: CD45RO+ cells pooled with CCR7-negative TemRA cells. The receptors derive from a man aged 18 to 29 in good health.

The chain has TRBV4-3 and TRBJ2-3, with 13 nucleotides matching TRBD2. CDR3 length: 17 amino acids. V was pared by 4 bases and J by 2 bases, with 6 bases of the junction left unmatched. Germline assignment: CDR1 LGHNA and CDR2 YSLEER. The CDR3 DNA reads as TGCGCCAGCAGCCTGTACGGGACTAGCGGGGCCACAGATACGCAGTATTTT. Residues: CASSLYGTSGATDTQYF.

The chain employs TRBV5-6 and TRBJ2-1; 7 bases map to TRBD2. With 0 bases clipped from V and 0 bases from J, the junction kept 6 bases outside the gene matches. CDR1 and CDR2 (germline): SGHDT, YYEEEE. The CDR3 is 17 amino acids. DNA of the CDR3: TGTGCCAGCAGCTTGGACATTAGCGGGCCCTCCTACAATGAGCAGTTCTTC. It specifies CASSLDISGPSYNEQFF.

V and J are TRBV30 and TRBJ2-2; D is uncertain. Germline V gene data show CDR1 as GTSNPN and CDR2 as SVGIG (reference sequence). V was shortened by 0 bases and J by 4 bases, with 9 bases between the two germline ends. The CDR3 contains 14 residues. The CDR3 DNA sequence: TGTGCCTGGAGTGTACAAAGCTCCACCGGGGAGCTGTTTTTT. It translates to CAWSVQSSTGELFF.

The chain carries TRBV4-1 and TRBJ1-5; D is possibly TRBD1 (6 bases). V lost 1 base and J lost 0, with 13 bases in between. This CDR3 contains 17 residues. CDR1 and CDR2 from the germline V gene are MGHRA and YSYEKL. The CDR3 loop is CASSQVPGVYSNQPQHF. CDR3 in DNA: TGCGCCAGCAGCCAAGTCCCAGGGGTCTATAGCAATCAGCCCCAGCATTTT.

V is TRBV9 and J is TRBJ2-2; D not certain. The CDR3 length is 13 residues. Germline assignment: CDR1 SGDLS and CDR2 YYNGEE. V lost 3 bases, J lost 6 bases, and 9 bases lay in between. CDR3 residues: CASSDRTSGELFF. In DNA, the CDR3 is TGTGCCAGCAGCGATCGAACATCCGGGGAGCTGTTTTTT. Together with reference TRBV9 and TRBJ2-2, the CDR3 gives the full variable domain: DSGVTQTPKHLITATGQRVTLRCSPRSGDLSVYWYQQSLDQGLQFLIQYYNGEERAKGNILERFSAQQFPDLHSELNLSSLELGDSALYFCASSDRTSGELFFGEGSRLTVL.

The chain is built from TRBV9 and TRBJ1-2; no firm D call. Looked up from germline, CDR1 is SGDLS and CDR2 is YYNGEE. The CDR3 sequence is 15 residues long. Trimming pared 2 bases from V and 2 bases from J, leaving 13 bases between. In nucleotides, the CDR3 is TGTGCCAGCAGCGTCTCGTCGGACGAGAACTATGGCTACACCTTC. Its translation is CASSVSSDENYGYTF.

The chain has TRBV28 and TRBJ1-4; 8 bases align to TRBD1. This CDR3 is 13 amino acids long. The trim removed 6 bases at V and 4 bases at J, leaving 1 base unmatched. CDR1 and CDR2 (germline): MDHEN, SYDVKM. CDR3 amino acids: CASSRGRNEKLFF. The CDR3, as DNA: TGTGCCAGCAGCAGGGGGCGTAATGAAAAACTGTTTTTT.

This chain connects TRBV6-6 to TRBJ1-2; the D gene is possibly TRBD1 (6 bases). CDR3 length equals 16 residues. With 0 bases removed from V and 4 bases from J, the gap between germline ends came to 15 bases. The V gene's germline CDR1 is MNHNY and CDR2 SVGAGI (reference sequence). The CDR3 sequence: CASSYSKRQGRYGYTF. The CDR3 DNA is TGTGCCAGCAGTTACTCGAAACGTCAGGGGCGCTATGGCTACACCTTC.

The V call is TRBV10-3, the J call TRBJ1-1; a weak D match, TRBD1 (5 bases). CDR1 is ENHRY and CDR2 is SYGVKD in the germline V gene. With 3 bases removed from V and 1 base from J, the gap between germline ends came to 12 bases. The CDR3 consists of 15 residues. CDR3 DNA sequence: TGTGCCATCAGTGACCCAAATACAGGGAACACTGAAGCTTTCTTT. It is translated as CAISDPNTGNTEAFF.

V is TRBV11-3 and J is TRBJ2-1; D not resolved. V was clipped by 3 bases and J by 6 bases, with 9 bases between them. This CDR3 has 13 amino acids. The germline gives CDR1 SGHNT, CDR2 YENEEA. The CDR3 region is CASSLYTLNEQFF. In nucleotides, the CDR3 is TGTGCCAGCAGCTTGTATACCCTCAATGAGCAGTTCTTC.

The V call is TRBV5-1, the J call TRBJ2-7; TRBD1 aligns across 9 bases. Trimming took 6 bases from V and 2 from J; bases not matched to a gene: 12. CDR1 SGHRS and CDR2 YFSETQ come from the germline V gene. The CDR3 consists of 16 residues. The CDR3 sequence is CASKVVGGQGAYEQYF. The DNA for the CDR3 is TGCGCCAGCAAGGTGGTTGGGGGACAGGGAGCCTACGAGCAGTACTTC.

The rearrangement joins TRBV5-1 to TRBJ1-2, with a possible D match to TRBD1 (5 bases). V dropped 4 bases and J dropped 7 bases, with 20 bases sitting between them. This CDR3 comprises 15 residues. Germline V gene data show CDR1 as SGHRS and CDR2 as YFSETQ. CDR3 amino acids: CASSPLGGRWFGYTF. CDR3 DNA: TGCGCCAGCAGCCCCCTGGGGGGGAGGTGGTTTGGCTACACCTTC.